These 5 T cell receptor beta chains share one sample of origin, sequenced in a study of breast tumors, draining lymph nodes, adjacent tissues. MiXCR, applied by TCRdb to the multiplex PCR reads, yields one record per CDR3 protein. The data show more than 200,000 distinct CDR3 sequences, about 30% seen once. Breast cancer patients provided tissue from their axillary draining lymph nodes. Sequenced: axillary lymph node tissue. Receptor source: a female donor with breast cancer. Some clones in this sample may be carry-over from other donors' samples.

In its sample, this clonotype was seen many times. The chain has TRBV20-1 and TRBJ2-3, with D perhaps matching TRBD2 (7 bases). Looked up from germline, CDR1 is DFQATT and CDR2 is SNEGSKA (reference sequence). Trimming removed 0 bases at V and 9 bases at J, with 19 bases between. This CDR3 spans 15 amino acids. The chain's CDR3 is CSARDWGGRGITQYF. Written as DNA, the CDR3 is TGCAGTGCTAGAGATTGGGGGGGCCGCGGGATAACGCAGTATTTT.

This clonotype has a handful of counts. The chain has TRBV4-1 and TRBJ1-1; tentative D call: TRBD1 (5 bases). The germline CDR1 and CDR2 sequences are MGHRA and YSYEKL. V lost 8 bases to trimming and J lost 7 bases, with 20 bases between them. This CDR3 spans 14 amino acids. The CDR3, as DNA: TGCGCCAGCGTAAGAGAGGGACCGGGCGGTGAAGCTTTCTTT. Protein product: CASVREGPGGEAFF.

The chain combines TRBV20-1 with TRBJ2-1; a possible D gene is TRBD2 (5 bases). This CDR3 region has 12 residues. Per germline, CDR1 DFQATT and CDR2 SNEGSKA (reference sequence). V gave up 3 bases and J gave up 15 bases, with 18 bases separating them. The CDR3 loop is CSASTSRVKPFF. CDR3 DNA sequence: TGCAGTGCTAGTACTAGTCGAGTAAAGCCGTTCTTC.

Ten or more counts support this clonotype. The CDR3 nucleotides are TGTGCCAGCATCGGGACTCCGAACACCGGGGAGCTGTTTTTT. Translating gives CASIGTPNTGELFF. The chain combines TRBV25-1 with TRBJ2-2; the D gene is possibly TRBD2 (6 bases). V was cut by 7 bases and J by 0 bases, with 9 bases left in between. The germline V gene has CDR1 MGHDK and CDR2 SYGVNS. The CDR3 is 14 amino acids.

On this clonotype: This may be a read error: a much more frequent sequence differs by one nucleotide. The chain has TRBV4-1 and TRBJ1-4; TRBD1 aligns across 10 bases. The CDR3 is 15 amino acids. From germline, CDR1 is MGHRA and CDR2 YSYEKL. This CDR3 reads CASSHSGTGAEKLLF. The CDR3 DNA reads as TGCGCCAGCAGCCATTCGGGGACAGGGGCCGAAAAACTGCTTTTT.